Listed here are 32 T cell receptor beta chains from one sample, sequenced in a study of blood T cell repertoires in COVID-19. Libraries were prepared by immunoSEQ multiplex PCR; TCRdb keeps only in-frame clonotypes and omits some of them. The table records around 380,000 clones, around 87% of them present only once. The sample taken for sequencing was PBMCs or T cells enriched from blood (not recorded which). Receptor source: a man younger than 40 who had recovered from COVID-19.

This chain connects TRBV3-1 (or the pseudogene TRBV3-2) to TRBJ1-2; 7 bases line up with TRBD1. The CDR3 extends over 15 amino acids. With 1 base clipped from V and 4 bases from J, the junction kept 6 bases outside the gene matches. CDR1 is LGHDT and CDR2 is YNNKEL in the germline V gene (reference sequence). This CDR3 reads CASSQGTTGVYGYTF. CDR3 coding DNA: TGTGCCAGCAGCCAAGGGACTACAGGGGTCTATGGCTACACCTTC.

The rearrangement joins TRBV10-3 to TRBJ2-1, with 11 bases that match TRBD2. V was clipped by 5 bases and J by 2 bases; unmatched bases: 2. The CDR3 sequence is 15 residues long. CDR1 is ENHRY and CDR2 is SYGVKD in the germline V gene. The CDR3 reads CAISQTSGAYNEQFF. The CDR3 coding sequence is TGTGCCATCAGTCAGACTAGCGGGGCCTACAATGAGCAGTTCTTC.

V usage is TRBV6-5 and J usage is TRBJ1-5; no firm D call. This CDR3 is 15 amino acids long. Germline lookup yields CDR1 MNHEY and CDR2 SVGAGI. The ends were cut back, 9 bases at V and 1 base at J, with 16 bases in the middle. DNA for the CDR3: TGTGCCAGTCGAAATCGGAGGGCGAGCAATCAGCCCCAGCATTTT. Protein product: CASRNRRASNQPQHF.

This chain joins TRBV30 and TRBJ2-5; the match to TRBD2 covers 10 bases. The CDR3 has 15 residues. In germline, CDR1 is GTSNPN, CDR2 SVGIG (reference sequence). J gave up 2 bases and V 1 base, and 4 bases lay outside the gene matches. The CDR3 DNA reads as TGTGCCTGGAGTGAAGCGGGGGGGCGGCAAGAGACCCAGTACTTC. Protein product: CAWSEAGGRQETQYF.

The V call is TRBV6-1, the J call TRBJ1-5, with D possibly matching TRBD1 (5 bases). Germline V gene data show CDR1 as MNHNS and CDR2 as SASEGT. The V end was cut by 3 bases, the J end by 10 bases, with 16 bases between. CDR3 size: 14 residues. CDR3 loop: CASSDPDRFLPQHF. In nucleotides, the CDR3 is TGTGCCAGCAGTGACCCCGACAGATTTTTACCCCAGCATTTT.

The rearrangement joins TRBV7-9 to TRBJ1-2; D perhaps matches TRBD1 (5 bases). The CDR3 is 16 residues long. CDR1 is SEHNR, CDR2 FQNEAQ, per germline (reference sequence). Trimming removed 5 bases at V and 0 bases at J, with 16 bases between. In DNA, the CDR3 is TGTGCCAGCAGCCCTATACAGGCCGTAGCTAACTATGGCTACACCTTC. Its protein product is CASSPIQAVANYGYTF.

This sequence joins TRBV12-3 or TRBV12-4 and TRBJ2-7; D might be TRBD2 (6 bases). The CDR3 extends over 13 amino acids. Trimming took 7 bases from V and 5 from J, leaving 15 bases between them. CDR3 amino acids: CASTHYAGNEQYF. CDR3 coding DNA: TGTGCCAGCACCCACTATGCGGGGAACGAGCAGTACTTC.

This clone came up a few times. This chain links TRBV2 with TRBJ2-3; TRBD2 agrees at 15 bases. This CDR3 has 14 residues. V gave up 7 bases and J gave up 5 bases; unmatched junction bases: 1. CDR1 SNHLY and CDR2 FYNNEI come from the germline V gene. CDR3 region: CASMGLAGGDTQYF. For the CDR3, the DNA is TGTGCCAGCATGGGACTAGCGGGGGGAGATACGCAGTATTTT.

This chain connects TRBV7-2 to TRBJ1-1, with D possibly TRBD1 on 5 matching bases. Deletions cut 3 bases from V and 0 bases from J, with 8 bases between. The CDR3 has 14 amino acids. Germline V lookup: CDR1 SGHTA, CDR2 FQGNSA. CDR3 sequence reads: CASSFGGVNTEAFF. The CDR3 DNA sequence: TGTGCCAGCAGCTTCGGGGGGGTGAACACTGAAGCTTTCTTT.

This sequence joins TRBV4-3 and TRBJ2-1; possible D gene TRBD2, 5 bases. Germline assignment: CDR1 LGHNA and CDR2 YSLEER. The CDR3 spans 14 residues. V was cut by 1 base and J by 13 bases, with 17 bases left in between. CDR3 DNA sequence: TGCGCCAGCAGCCAAGGTTTGGGAGACGGGTATCAGTTCTTC. It specifies CASSQGLGDGYQFF.

This sequence joins TRBV5-8 and TRBJ2-3; 8 bases map to TRBD1. Germline CDR1 and CDR2: SGHTS and YDEGEE. Unmatched junction bases numbered 3, after V lost 2 bases and J lost 4 bases. CDR3 length: 14 residues. DNA of the CDR3: TGTGCCAGCAGCTTCGACAGGGGCGCAGATACGCAGTATTTT. Translation gives CASSFDRGADTQYF.

J is TRBJ1-1 and V is TRBV2, with a weak D call TRBD1 (5 bases). V was trimmed by 4 bases and J by 4 bases, leaving 10 bases between them. Germline lookup yields CDR1 SNHLY and CDR2 FYNNEI. This CDR3 contains 13 residues. The CDR3 spells CASSGEGSTEAFF. For the CDR3, the DNA is TGTGCCAGCAGTGGGGAGGGGAGCACTGAAGCTTTCTTT.

The chain couples TRBV5-1 to TRBJ1-2; possible D gene TRBD1, 6 bases. The germline V gene has CDR1 SGHRS and CDR2 YFSETQ. The CDR3 contains 14 residues. The V end lost 0 bases, the J end lost 6 bases, and 12 bases lay between the germline ends. The CDR3 sequence is CASSLGTGMNGYTF. CDR3 DNA: TGCGCCAGCAGCTTGGGAACAGGGATGAATGGCTACACCTTC.

The rearrangement links TRBV19 to TRBJ1-3; D is ambiguous. The V and J ends lost 5 bases and 1 base respectively, with 15 bases between them. There are 16 residues in the CDR3. Germline-derived CDR1 and CDR2 are LNHDA and SQIVND (reference sequence). CDR3 protein: CASSYREFTSGNTIYF. DNA for the CDR3: TGTGCCAGTAGTTACCGGGAGTTCACTTCTGGAAACACCATATATTTT.

The chain is built from TRBV27 and TRBJ1-1, with 10 bases that match TRBD1. The CDR3 is 18 residues long. The J segment lost 1 base and the V segment lost 7 bases, leaving 15 bases of the junction unmatched. Germline assignment: CDR1 MNHEY and CDR2 SMNVEV (reference sequence). The DNA of the CDR3 is TGTGCCAGCACCCAGGGGGCAGACAGGGGGCAACGGAACACTGAAGCTTTCTTT. Residues: CASTQGADRGQRNTEAFF.

V is TRBV9 and J is TRBJ2-3, with 11 bases lining up with TRBD2. Germline-derived CDR1 and CDR2 are SGDLS and YYNGEE. J gave up 2 bases and V 3 bases, and 5 bases lay outside the gene matches. This CDR3 has 16 amino acids. The CDR3 coding sequence is TGTGCCAGCAGCGCCCAGACTAGCGGGGTCACAGATACGCAGTATTTT. This sequence encodes CASSAQTSGVTDTQYF.

The genes are TRBV6-1 and TRBJ2-1; 10 bases match TRBD1. The trim removed 3 bases at V and 10 bases at J, leaving 9 bases unmatched. This CDR3 region has 15 residues. Germline V gene data show CDR1 as MNHNS and CDR2 as SASEGT. CDR3 bases: TGTGCCAGCAGTGATTTGACCGGGACAGGGGCGGAGCAGTTCTTC. Protein: CASSDLTGTGAEQFF.

The CDR3 DNA follows: TGTGCCAGCAGCATTGGGGGGACCTACGAGCAGTACTTC. Residues: CASSIGGTYEQYF. This sequence joins TRBV21-1 and TRBJ2-7; TRBD2 is taken as the D call from the table, unchecked against the DNA. TRBV21-1 has pseudogene status. The CDR3 covers 13 residues.

This sequence joins TRBV6-5 and TRBJ1-3, with TRBD1 as a possible D gene (6 bases). The CDR3 totals 14 residues. The V end lost 8 bases, the J end lost 0 bases, and 11 bases lay between the germline ends. Germline CDR1 is MNHEY and CDR2 is SVGAGI. The CDR3 protein is CASGRDTSGNTIYF. The CDR3 region has the DNA TGTGCCAGCGGAAGGGACACCTCTGGAAACACCATATATTTT.

This clone was counted a few times. The chain has TRBV7-2 and TRBJ2-2; 7 nucleotides agree with TRBD1. The V gene end was trimmed by 4 bases and the J gene end by 4 bases; junction bases not matched to a gene: 9. Germline CDR1 and CDR2: SGHTA and FQGNSA. This CDR3 has 16 residues. The CDR3 nucleotides are TGTGCCAGCAGCTCTTTGCCACAGGGGAGCACCGGGGAGCTGTTTTTT. Amino acid sequence: CASSSLPQGSTGELFF.

This clone was recorded only once. The chain has TRBV6-2 or TRBV6-3 and TRBJ2-5; TRBD2 aligns across 7 bases. There are 16 residues in the CDR3. V lost 0 bases to trimming and J lost 2 bases; unmatched junction nucleotides: 6. From germline, CDR1 is MNHEY and CDR2 SVGEGT. The CDR3 DNA reads as TGTGCCAGCAGTTACTCGGCAGGGAGGGTTCAAGAGACCCAGTACTTC. Translated, it gives CASSYSAGRVQETQYF.

The V call is TRBV6-1, the J call TRBJ1-2; the match to TRBD1 covers 8 bases. The CDR3 length is 14 residues. Germline CDR1 is MNHNS and CDR2 is SASEGT. Trimming removed 3 bases from V and 0 bases from J; junction bases left unmatched: 0. The CDR3 loop reads CASSETGANYGYTF. The CDR3 coding sequence is TGTGCCAGCAGTGAGACAGGGGCTAACTATGGCTACACCTTC.

V is TRBV30 and J is TRBJ1-1; TRBD1 might be the D (6 bases). The CDR3 totals 15 residues. The V gene's germline CDR1 is GTSNPN and CDR2 SVGIG (reference sequence). V was cut by 5 bases and J by 0 bases, with 16 bases left in between. Here the CDR3 reads CAWGLGALMNTEAFF. In DNA form, the CDR3 reads TGTGCCTGGGGTCTGGGGGCTCTAATGAACACTGAAGCTTTCTTT.

The chain combines TRBV12-3 or TRBV12-4 with TRBJ1-1, with D unresolved. This CDR3 is built from 12 residues. Trimming left V 6 bases short and J 5 bases short, with 10 bases between. Written as DNA, the CDR3 is TGTGCCAGCAGAGTGGGAGGGACTGAAGCTTTCTTT. It translates to CASRVGGTEAFF.

The gene calls are TRBV7-6 and TRBJ1-1, with TRBD1 matching 7 bases. Looked up from germline, CDR1 is SGHVS and CDR2 is FNYEAQ. The J segment lost 2 bases and the V segment lost 3 bases, leaving 6 bases of the junction unmatched. The CDR3 sequence is 15 residues long. This chain's CDR3 is CASSFYNRGNTEAFF. CDR3 nucleotides: TGTGCCAGCAGCTTTTATAACAGGGGAAACACTGAAGCTTTCTTT.

On this clone itself: Other DNA sequences in this specimen translate into the identical CDR3. The rearrangement links TRBV5-1 to TRBJ1-1; D not resolved. The CDR3 sequence is 14 residues long. Germline CDR1 is SGHRS and CDR2 is YFSETQ. Trimming pared 0 bases from V and 0 bases from J, leaving 6 bases between. CDR3 residues: CASSLDRMNTEAFF. The CDR3 DNA follows: TGCGCCAGCAGCTTGGACAGAATGAACACTGAAGCTTTCTTT.

The rearrangement uses TRBV6-5 and TRBJ2-5; TRBD2 matches 11 bases. Per the germline V gene, CDR1 is MNHEY and CDR2 is SVGAGI. The CDR3 loop spans 15 amino acids. V lost 6 bases to trimming and J lost 2 bases; unmatched junction nucleotides: 5. CDR3 amino acids: CASSTGLAAQETQYF. The CDR3 nucleotides read TGTGCCAGCAGCACGGGACTAGCGGCTCAAGAGACCCAGTACTTC.

The chain is built from TRBV6-2 or TRBV6-3 and TRBJ2-1, with 11 bases aligning to TRBD2. This CDR3 comprises 17 residues. With 4 bases clipped from V and 5 bases from J, the junction kept 10 bases outside the gene matches. Germline V gives CDR1 MNHEY, CDR2 SVGEGT. The CDR3 DNA is TGTGCCAGCAGTTCGAACCCACCGGGACTAGCGGACAATGAGCAGTTCTTC. This sequence encodes CASSSNPPGLADNEQFF.

The chain combines TRBV15 with TRBJ1-2, with 9 positions matching TRBD1. Germline V gives CDR1 LNHNV, CDR2 YYDKDF (reference sequence). With 6 bases clipped from V and 7 bases from J, the junction kept 6 bases outside the gene matches. This CDR3 region has 13 residues. The CDR3 reads CATSTGGVSGYTF. CDR3 bases: TGTGCCACCAGTACAGGGGGCGTTTCTGGCTACACCTTC.

V is TRBV5-6 and J is TRBJ1-2; TRBD1 matches 7 bases. Germline loops: CDR1 SGHDT, CDR2 YYEEEE. There are 14 residues in the CDR3. The junction had 7 bases not matched to a gene; V was cut back by 5 bases and J by 3 bases. The CDR3 bases are TGTGCCAGCAGGACAGCAGGGGGGTACTATGGCTACACCTTC. Protein product: CASRTAGGYYGYTF.

The chain uses TRBV9 and TRBJ1-6; 12 bases are shared with TRBD1. V shed 3 bases, J shed 12 bases, and the junction held 4 bases outside the gene matches. This CDR3 spans 14 amino acids. Germline V lookup: CDR1 SGDLS, CDR2 YYNGEE. CDR3 in amino acids: CASSARDRGRPLHF. The DNA of the CDR3 is TGTGCCAGCAGCGCCCGGGACAGGGGGCGACCCCTCCACTTT.

V usage is TRBV2 and J usage is TRBJ1-2, with D perhaps TRBD1 (6 bases). CDR1 is SNHLY, CDR2 FYNNEI, per germline. Deletions cut 4 bases from V and 3 bases from J, with 9 bases between. CDR3 size: 13 residues. CDR3: CASSVAGDYGYTF. The CDR3 nucleotides read TGTGCCAGCAGTGTAGCAGGGGACTATGGCTACACCTTC.